Below are 13 T cell receptor beta chains sequenced from a single sample in a study of CD8+CD57+ T cells in acquired aplastic anemia. Investigators profiled TCR beta VDJ and CDR3 from genomic DNA template. Each CDR3 protein gets one entry after TCRdb re-called the reads with MiXCR. The data contain some 190,000 distinct CDR3 sequences, approximately 50% of them singletons. The sequencing sample was made of sorted CD4+, CD8+, or CD8+CD57+ T cells (not recorded which) from PBMCs. The receptors here all came from a human donor in good health, serving as a control.

There are a few counts of this clonotype. The rearrangement uses TRBV29-1 and TRBJ2-7, with 7 bases matching TRBD1. Per germline, CDR1 SQVTM and CDR2 ANQGSEA. V was pared by 6 bases and J by 0 bases, with 8 bases of the junction left unmatched. The CDR3 is 14 residues long. As DNA, the CDR3 is TGCAGCGTCGCCCGGGACAGCAACTCCTACGAGCAGTACTTC. Amino acid sequence: CSVARDSNSYEQYF.

This clonotype was seen a single time. CDR3 bases: TGTGCCAGCGCTGGACAGGGGAATCAGCCCCAGCATTTT. Its translation: CASAGQGNQPQHF. The rearrangement uses TRBV12-3 or TRBV12-4 and TRBJ1-5; 9 bases agree with TRBD1. Trimming took 8 bases from V and 4 from J; bases not matched to a gene: 3. The length of the CDR3 is 13 residues.

This clonotype was recorded at least ten times. The gene calls are TRBV12-3 or TRBV12-4 and TRBJ2-1; unclear D gene. V lost 4 bases and J 4 bases, leaving 11 bases between the germline ends. This CDR3 is 14 amino acids long. In DNA form, the CDR3 reads TGTGCCAGCAGTTCCTCTAACCGGTACAATGAGCAGTTCTTC. Translation: CASSSSNRYNEQFF.

On this clonotype itself: Likely a read error: the CDR3 ends without its conserved phenylalanine or tryptophan. The V and J genes are TRBV20-1 and TRBJ1-2, with D tentatively TRBD1 (5 bases). Between the trimmed V and J ends, which lost 6 bases and 7 bases, there was a span of 21 bases. The CDR3 consists of 14 residues. Germline V lookup: CDR1 DFQATT, CDR2 SNEGSKA (reference sequence). CDR3 residues: CSATRTGIGFGYTL. The CDR3 DNA is TGCAGTGCCACCCGAACAGGCATCGGCTTTGGCTACACCCTC.

The rearrangement joins TRBV19 to TRBJ2-1; D might be TRBD1 (6 bases). V was cut by 5 bases and J by 10 bases, with 15 bases left in between. CDR3 size: 13 residues. CDR1 is LNHDA and CDR2 is SQIVND in the germline V gene (reference sequence). The chain's CDR3 is CASSFGQMGEQFF. In DNA, the CDR3 is TGTGCCAGTAGTTTTGGACAGATGGGAGAGCAGTTCTTC.

This clonotype was recorded at least ten times. This rearrangement joins TRBV5-1 to TRBJ1-5; 11 bases are shared with TRBD1. Looked up from germline, CDR1 is SGHRS and CDR2 is YFSETQ. V lost 0 bases, J lost 5 bases, and 4 bases stayed unmatched. This CDR3 contains 16 residues. The CDR3 here is CASSLDRTGGYQPQHF. CDR3 bases: TGCGCCAGCAGCTTGGATAGGACAGGGGGCTATCAGCCCCAGCATTTT.

This sequence joins TRBV24-1 and TRBJ2-1; 9 bases are a match to TRBD2. This CDR3 is 16 amino acids long. Germline lookup yields CDR1 KGHDR and CDR2 SFDVKD. V gave up 4 bases and J gave up 7 bases; unmatched junction bases: 10. The CDR3 region has the DNA TGTGCCACCAGTGACCGTTTAGCGGGAGTGTTTAATGAGCAGTTCTTC. It yields the protein CATSDRLAGVFNEQFF.

This chain joins TRBV19 and TRBJ1-2; TRBD1 agrees at 8 bases. The V segment lost 4 bases and the J segment 4 bases; nucleotides outside the gene matches: 5. The CDR3 sequence is 14 residues long. Germline CDR1 and CDR2: LNHDA and SQIVND (reference sequence). The CDR3 DNA reads TGTGCCAGTAGTACCCGACAGGGGCCCTATGGCTACACCTTC. Translating it yields CASSTRQGPYGYTF.

This clonotype was counted a few times. A much larger clonotype is one base distant, so this may be a read error. The V gene is TRBV14, the J gene TRBJ2-1, with 10 bases matching TRBD2. Germline V lookup: CDR1 SGHDN, CDR2 FVKESK. The CDR3 consists of 18 residues. The J segment lost 8 bases and the V segment lost 1 base, leaving 14 bases of the junction unmatched. In DNA, the CDR3 is TGTGCCAGCAGCCAAGGGGCCCTGAGCGGGGGGGCGTTGGATGAGCAGTTCTTC. This gives the protein CASSQGALSGGALDEQFF.

This clonotype was seen ten or more times. The chain employs TRBV7-8 and TRBJ2-3, with D perhaps TRBD1 or TRBD2 (6 bases each). CDR1 and CDR2 (germline): SGHVS, FQNEAQ. Trimming stripped 2 bases from V and 6 bases from J, with 9 bases between. This CDR3 spans 13 amino acids. The CDR3 is CASSLLGGDTQYF. In DNA, the CDR3 is TGTGCCAGCAGCTTACTCGGGGGCGATACGCAGTATTTT.

This clonotype appeared many times. This chain connects TRBV15 to TRBJ2-7, with 10 bases identical to TRBD1. V gave up 0 bases and J gave up 0 bases; unmatched junction bases: 8. Germline V gene sequence: CDR1 LNHNV, CDR2 YYDKDF (reference sequence). CDR3 length: 18 amino acids. In nucleotides, the CDR3 is TGTGCCACCAGCAGAGAGTACCTAGGGACAGGGGCCTCCTACGAGCAGTACTTC. Translation: CATSREYLGTGASYEQYF.

This clonotype was counted at least ten times. Relative to the germline gene, one junction end is altered; a read error may explain this. This chain connects TRBV7-3 to TRBJ2-5; the D is unclear. The CDR3 contains 13 residues. The germline gives CDR1 SGHTA, CDR2 FQGTGA. The CDR3 loop reads CASSLMAGSSRDF. CDR3 in DNA: TGTGCCAGCAGCTTAATGGCCGGAAGTTCTAGGGACTTC. Using reference TRBV7-3 and TRBJ2-5 for the parts outside the CDR3, the full variable domain is GAGVSQTPSNKVTEKGKYVELRCDPISGHTALYWYRQSLGQGPEFLIYFQGTGAADDSGLPNDRFFAVRPEGSVSTLKIQRTERGDSAVYLCASSLMAGSSRDFGPGTRLLVL.

The V and J genes are TRBV19 and TRBJ2-5, with D possibly matching TRBD2 (6 bases). V gave up 0 bases and J gave up 4 bases, with 9 bases separating them. Germline assignment: CDR1 LNHDA and CDR2 SQIVND (reference sequence). This CDR3 comprises 14 residues. DNA of the CDR3: TGTGCCAGTAGTATAGATGGGGGGAGAGAGACCCAGTACTTC. It encodes CASSIDGGRETQYF.